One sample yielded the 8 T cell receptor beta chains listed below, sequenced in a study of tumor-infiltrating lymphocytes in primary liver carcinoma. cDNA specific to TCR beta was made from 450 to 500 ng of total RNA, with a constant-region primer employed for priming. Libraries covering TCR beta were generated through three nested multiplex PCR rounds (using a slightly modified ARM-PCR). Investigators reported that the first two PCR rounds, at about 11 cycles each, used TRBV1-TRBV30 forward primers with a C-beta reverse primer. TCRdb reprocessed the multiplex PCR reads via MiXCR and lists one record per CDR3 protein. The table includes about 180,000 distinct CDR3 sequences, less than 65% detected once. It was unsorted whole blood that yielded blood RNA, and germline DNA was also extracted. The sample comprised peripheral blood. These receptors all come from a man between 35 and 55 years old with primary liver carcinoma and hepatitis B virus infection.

Here the CDR3 reads CASSYSDRYGGYTF. The CDR3 DNA reads TGTGCCAGCAGTTACTCGGACAGGTATGGCGGCTACACCTTC. The rearrangement uses TRBV6-5 and TRBJ1-2; 7 bases match TRBD1. Germline V CDR1 and CDR2: MNHEY, SVGAGI. Losses at the gene ends were 0 bases for V and 8 bases for J; bases not matched to a gene: 6. This CDR3 is built from 14 residues.

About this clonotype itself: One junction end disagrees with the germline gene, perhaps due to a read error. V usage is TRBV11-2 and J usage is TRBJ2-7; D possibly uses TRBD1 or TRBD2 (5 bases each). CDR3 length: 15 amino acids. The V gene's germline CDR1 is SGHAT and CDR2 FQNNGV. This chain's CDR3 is CASSLTTGPPYEQCF. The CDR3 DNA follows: TGTGCCAGCAGCTTAACAACGGGGCCTCCTTACGAGCAGTGCTTC. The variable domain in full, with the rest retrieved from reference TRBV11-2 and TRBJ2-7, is EAGVAQSPRYKIIEKRQSVAFWCNPISGHATLYWYQQILGQGPKLLIQFQNNGVVDDSQLPKDRFSAERLKGVDSTLKIQPAKLEDSAVYLCASSLTTGPPYEQCFGPGTRLTVT.

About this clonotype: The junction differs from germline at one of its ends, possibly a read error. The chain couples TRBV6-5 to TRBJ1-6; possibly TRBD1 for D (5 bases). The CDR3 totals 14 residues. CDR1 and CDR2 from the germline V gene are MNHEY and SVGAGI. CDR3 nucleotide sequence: TGTGCCAGCAATTACGGGGGGACCAATTCACCCCTCCACTTT. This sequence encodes CASNYGGTNSPLHF.

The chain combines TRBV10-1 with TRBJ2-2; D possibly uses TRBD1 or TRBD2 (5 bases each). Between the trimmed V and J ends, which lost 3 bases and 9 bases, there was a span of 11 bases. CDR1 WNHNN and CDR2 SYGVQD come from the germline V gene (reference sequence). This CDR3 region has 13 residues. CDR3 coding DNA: TGCGCCAGCAGTGAAGGGGACGGCAGGGAGCTGTTTTTT. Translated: CASSEGDGRELFF.

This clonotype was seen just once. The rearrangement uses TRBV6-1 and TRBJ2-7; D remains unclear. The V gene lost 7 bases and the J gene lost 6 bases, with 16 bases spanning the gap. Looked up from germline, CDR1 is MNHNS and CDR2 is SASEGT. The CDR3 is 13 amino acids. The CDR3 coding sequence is TGTGCCAGCAAAGGAGTGATTCCGTCCGAGCAGTACTTC. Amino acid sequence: CASKGVIPSEQYF.

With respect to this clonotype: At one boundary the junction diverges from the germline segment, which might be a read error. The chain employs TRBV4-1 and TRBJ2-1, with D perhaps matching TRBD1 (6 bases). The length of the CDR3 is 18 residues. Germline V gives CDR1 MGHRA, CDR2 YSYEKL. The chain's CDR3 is CASNQALLGQGSYNEQFF. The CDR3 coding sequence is TGCGCCAGCAACCAAGCCCTTCTGGGGCAGGGGTCCTACAATGAGCAGTTCTTC.

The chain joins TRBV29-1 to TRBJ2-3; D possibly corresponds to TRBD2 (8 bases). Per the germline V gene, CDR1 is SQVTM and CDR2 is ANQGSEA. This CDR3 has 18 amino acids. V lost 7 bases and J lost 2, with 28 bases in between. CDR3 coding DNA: TGCAGCGGCGGACAGGCGCTAAGCGGGAGCGCCGCCACAGATACGCAGTATTTT. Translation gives CSGGQALSGSAATDTQYF.

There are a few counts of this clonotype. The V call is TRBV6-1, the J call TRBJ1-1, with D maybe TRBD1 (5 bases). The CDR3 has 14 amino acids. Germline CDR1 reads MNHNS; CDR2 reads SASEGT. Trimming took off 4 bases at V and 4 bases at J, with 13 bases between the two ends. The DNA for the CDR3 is TGTGCCAGCAGTGCATCAGGGTCAGGCACTGAAGCTTTCTTT. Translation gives CASSASGSGTEAFF.